Shown below are 30 T cell receptor beta chains from a single sample sequenced in a study of cytomegalovirus exposure and HLA in healthy donors. The PCR had 60 Vbeta and 13 Jbeta primers. The method was immunoSEQ multiplex PCR; TCRdb's version includes in-frame clones alone and lacks a portion of them. The sample contains more than 85,000 clones, more than 75% of which appear only once. Sequencing input: PBMCs. The receptor set was obtained from a man aged 40-49 years in good health and CMV-seronegative.

V gene TRBV7-9 combines with J gene TRBJ1-5, with 11 bases that match TRBD1. The CDR3 contains 17 residues. J lost 2 bases, V lost 1 base, and 4 bases had no gene match. CDR1 and CDR2 (germline): SEHNR, FQNEAQ (reference sequence). For the CDR3, the DNA is TGTGCCAGCAGCTTAGGGACAGGGGGCTTGGGCAATCAGCCCCAGCATTTT. Translating it yields CASSLGTGGLGNQPQHF.

This clone was counted once. Additional DNA sequences in this sample encode the identical CDR3. This chain links TRBV30 with TRBJ1-6; D is perhaps TRBD1 (6 bases). This CDR3 is built from 14 residues. Germline V gene sequence: CDR1 GTSNPN, CDR2 SVGIG (reference sequence). V lost 3 bases and J 4 bases, leaving 10 bases between the germline ends. This CDR3 reads CAWRLQGYNSPLHF. CDR3 coding DNA: TGTGCCTGGAGGCTACAGGGTTATAATTCACCCCTCCACTTT.

The gene calls are TRBV15 and TRBJ1-4; a weak D match, TRBD1 (5 bases). The V and J ends lost 1 base and 7 bases respectively, with 10 bases between them. Germline CDR1 and CDR2: LNHNV and YYDKDF (reference sequence). There are 14 residues in the CDR3. CDR3 sequence: CATSRVGTFEKLFF. As DNA, the CDR3 is TGTGCCACCAGCAGAGTAGGGACTTTTGAAAAACTGTTTTTT.

This chain uses TRBV19 with TRBJ2-5, with D possibly matching TRBD1 (6 bases). Germline V gives CDR1 LNHDA, CDR2 SQIVND (reference sequence). This CDR3 has 11 amino acids. The germline V and J ends were trimmed by 7 bases and 5 bases, with 8 bases remaining between them. CDR3 amino acids: CASMRGETQYF. The CDR3 coding sequence is TGTGCCAGTATGAGGGGGGAGACCCAGTACTTC.

The rearrangement joins TRBV10-3 to TRBJ1-5; TRBD1 is a possible D gene (5 bases). Trimming removed 8 bases from V and 5 bases from J, with 13 bases in between. The CDR3 covers 13 residues. Germline-derived CDR1 and CDR2 are ENHRY and SYGVKD. CDR3 in amino acids: CAIGVDRDQPQHF. CDR3 DNA sequence: TGTGCCATCGGAGTCGACAGAGATCAGCCCCAGCATTTT.

V and J are TRBV5-1 and TRBJ1-2; tentatively, D is TRBD1 (6 bases). This CDR3 comprises 13 residues. V lost 1 base and J lost 7, with 11 bases in between. Germline V gene lookup returns CDR1 SGHRS and CDR2 YFSETQ. The CDR3: CASSLTGYGGYTF. The CDR3 DNA follows: TGCGCCAGCAGCTTGACAGGGTATGGTGGCTACACCTTC.

The chain combines TRBV9 with TRBJ1-6; maybe TRBD1 (6 bases). Germline CDR1 and CDR2: SGDLS and YYNGEE. The CDR3 is 15 amino acids. V shed 0 bases and J shed 5 bases, with 9 bases lying between them. The CDR3 nucleotides are TGTGCCAGCAGCGTAGCTGCAGGGGATAATTCACCCCTCCACTTT. Its protein product is CASSVAAGDNSPLHF.

The chain combines TRBV2 with TRBJ1-5; D is perhaps TRBD1 (6 bases). V was clipped by 11 bases and J by 2 bases, with 13 bases between them. Germline CDR1 and CDR2: SNHLY and FYNNEI. CDR3 length: 13 residues. The CDR3 protein is CAGRGGGNQPQHF. CDR3 sequence (DNA): TGTGCCGGACGAGGGGGAGGCAATCAGCCCCAGCATTTT.

The chain is built from TRBV27 and TRBJ2-3; TRBD1 is a possible D gene (6 bases). Trimming removed 3 bases from V and 1 base from J, with 8 bases in between. This CDR3 has 14 residues. CDR1 and CDR2 (germline): MNHEY, SMNVEV (reference sequence). Written as DNA, the CDR3 is TGTGCCAGCAGTTTGCAGGGGCGCACAGATACGCAGTATTTT. Translating gives CASSLQGRTDTQYF.

The chain uses TRBV2 and TRBJ1-2; maybe TRBD1 (5 bases). CDR1 and CDR2 (germline): SNHLY, FYNNEI. Between the trimmed V and J ends, which lost 3 bases and 5 bases, there was a span of 13 bases. The CDR3 contains 14 residues. The CDR3 sequence is CASSDNGGAYGYTF. DNA for the CDR3: TGTGCCAGCAGTGATAACGGGGGTGCGTATGGCTACACCTTC.

CDR3 bases: TGTGCCAGTAGTTCGGGGGTGGGAGAAAAACTGTTTTTT. Translation: CASSSGVGEKLFF. The gene calls are TRBV19 and TRBJ1-4; tentatively, D is TRBD1 (5 bases). Germline loops: CDR1 LNHDA, CDR2 SQIVND (reference sequence). This CDR3 has 13 residues. Trimming took off 5 bases at V and 8 bases at J, with 12 bases between the two ends.

This clone was seen just once. The chain employs TRBV5-1 and TRBJ1-6; 8 bases are a match to TRBD1. V lost 0 bases to trimming and J lost 7 bases; unmatched junction nucleotides: 6. This CDR3 is built from 16 residues. Germline V gene sequence: CDR1 SGHRS, CDR2 YFSETQ. Written as DNA, the CDR3 is TGCGCCAGCAGCTTGGAGGACAGGGCAAGCAATTCACCCCTCCACTTT. As protein: CASSLEDRASNSPLHF.

The chain combines TRBV6-1 with TRBJ1-2; D possibly corresponds to TRBD1 (5 bases). V lost 7 bases and J lost 0, with 12 bases in between. The germline V gene encodes CDR1 MNHNS and CDR2 SASEGT. The CDR3 is 14 residues long. The CDR3 sequence: CASTIQGANYGYTF. The CDR3, as DNA: TGTGCCAGCACAATCCAGGGCGCTAACTATGGCTACACCTTC.

V is TRBV27 and J is TRBJ2-2; tentatively, D is TRBD2 (5 bases). Germline V gene sequence: CDR1 MNHEY, CDR2 SMNVEV (reference sequence). The V end lost 5 bases, the J end lost 6 bases, and 19 bases lay between the germline ends. The CDR3 contains 16 residues. Written as DNA, the CDR3 is TGTGCCAGCAGTGGGCCAGAGGGTAGGATTGCCGGGGAGCTGTTTTTT. This encodes CASSGPEGRIAGELFF.

This clone was detected only once. The rearrangement links TRBV11-3 to TRBJ2-2; no definite D call. CDR1 and CDR2 from the germline V gene are SGHNT and YENEEA. This CDR3 is 15 amino acids long. V was trimmed by 8 bases and J by 2 bases, leaving 15 bases between them. The DNA for the CDR3 is TGTGCCAGCTCCCCTTCGCCGGGTAACACCGGGGAGCTGTTTTTT. Amino acid sequence: CASSPSPGNTGELFF.

The J gene is TRBJ1-4, the V gene TRBV19; D unresolved. In germline, CDR1 is LNHDA, CDR2 SQIVND (reference sequence). The CDR3 runs 13 residues. V was cut by 5 bases and J by 8 bases, with 12 bases left in between. DNA of the CDR3: TGTGCCAGTAGTGGCAGGTATGGCGAAAAACTGTTTTTT. It encodes CASSGRYGEKLFF.

The genes are TRBV6-5 and TRBJ2-5, with D maybe TRBD2 (5 bases). Germline V lookup: CDR1 MNHEY, CDR2 SVGAGI. V lost 0 bases to trimming and J lost 12 bases, with 20 bases between them. The CDR3 runs 15 residues. CDR3 region: CASSYSGRANGLEYF. DNA of the CDR3: TGTGCCAGCAGTTACTCCGGGCGGGCCAACGGGCTTGAGTACTTC.

V and J are TRBV29-1 and TRBJ1-5, with D perhaps TRBD1 (5 bases). The CDR3 spans 16 residues. V shed 5 bases and J shed 2 bases, with 19 bases lying between them. CDR1 and CDR2 from the germline V gene are SQVTM and ANQGSEA. This chain's CDR3 is CSVRAGPPGGNQPQHF. In DNA form, the CDR3 reads TGCAGCGTTCGGGCAGGGCCCCCTGGGGGCAATCAGCCCCAGCATTTT.

The chain carries TRBV28 and TRBJ1-5, with 8 bases lining up with TRBD1. This CDR3 comprises 16 residues. Germline trimming cut 5 bases from V and 5 bases from J; bases unmatched to any gene: 11. Germline values: CDR1 MDHEN, CDR2 SYDVKM. In nucleotides, the CDR3 is TGTGCCAGCAGTCCAATTGGACAGGGAGGATATCAGCCCCAGCATTTT. The encoded protein is CASSPIGQGGYQPQHF.

This sequence joins TRBV5-5 and TRBJ1-2, with TRBD1 as a possible D gene (6 bases). V lost 1 base, J lost 2 bases, and 12 bases lay in between. The CDR3 loop spans 15 amino acids. Germline CDR1 and CDR2: SGHKS and YYEKEE (reference sequence). Written as DNA, the CDR3 is TGTGCCAGCAGCTTGTCGGGGACAAGCAACTATGGCTACACCTTC. Amino acids: CASSLSGTSNYGYTF. The whole variable domain, filled in from reference TRBV5-5 and TRBJ1-2, reads DAGVTQSPTHLIKTRGQQVTLRCSPISGHKSVSWYQQVLGQGPQFIFQYYEKEERGRGNFPDRFSARQFPNYSSELNVNALLLGDSALYLCASSLSGTSNYGYTFGSGTRLTVV.

Comment on this clone: The junction and the germline gene differ at one end; a read error may be behind it. The CDR3 nucleotides read TGTGCCAGCAGCTTAGTTGAGGGAGGAGGAAGCACCATATATTTT. It specifies CASSLVEGGGSTIYF. The V call is TRBV7-2, the J call TRBJ1-3, with no clear D. Germline values: CDR1 SGHTA, CDR2 FQGNSA. This CDR3 comprises 15 residues.

The chain carries TRBV18 and TRBJ2-7; tentative D call: TRBD1 (6 bases). The CDR3 has 16 residues. Per germline, CDR1 KGHSH and CDR2 LQKENI. The V gene lost 4 bases and the J gene lost 5 bases, with 21 bases spanning the gap. The CDR3 nucleotides are TGTGCCAGCTCACGTTCAGGAATGGGGGCTGGGAACGAGCAGTACTTC. It codes for CASSRSGMGAGNEQYF.

The chain recombines TRBV5-1 with TRBJ2-3; possible D gene TRBD1, 5 bases. The CDR3 is 15 residues long. The V and J ends lost 0 bases and 4 bases respectively, with 12 bases between them. Germline CDR1 is SGHRS and CDR2 is YFSETQ. The chain's CDR3 is CASSLAPGKSDTQYF. The CDR3 DNA reads as TGCGCCAGCAGCTTGGCTCCAGGGAAATCAGATACGCAGTATTTT. The whole variable domain, filled in from reference TRBV5-1 and TRBJ2-3, reads KAGVTQTPRYLIKTRGQQVTLSCSPISGHRSVSWYQQTPGQGLQFLFEYFSETQRNKGNFPGRFSGRQFSNSRSEMNVSTLELGDSALYLCASSLAPGKSDTQYFGPGTRLTVL.

This clone was seen just once. This rearrangement joins TRBV5-4 to TRBJ1-1; D is unclear. V lost 5 bases and J 0 bases, leaving 11 bases between the germline ends. The germline V gene has CDR1 SGHNT and CDR2 YYREEE (reference sequence). The CDR3 loop spans 14 amino acids. The DNA for the CDR3 is TGTGCCAGCAGATCCGACGGGATGAACACTGAAGCTTTCTTT. Translated, it gives CASRSDGMNTEAFF.

This clone came up once. The chain joins TRBV19 to TRBJ1-2; D might be TRBD1 (5 bases). Trimming pared 6 bases from V and 4 bases from J, leaving 9 bases between. CDR1 and CDR2 from the germline V gene are LNHDA and SQIVND (reference sequence). This CDR3 has 12 amino acids. The CDR3, as DNA: TGTGCCAGTAGCCGGGGGACCTATGGCTACACCTTC. Translation: CASSRGTYGYTF. Full variable domain (outside the CDR3, taken from reference TRBV19 and TRBJ1-2): DGGITQSPKYLFRKEGQNVTLSCEQNLNHDAMYWYRQDPGQGLRLIYYSQIVNDFQKGDIAEGYSVSREKKESFPLTVTSAQKNPTAFYLCASSRGTYGYTFGSGTRLTVV.

J is TRBJ2-7 and V is TRBV5-5; 9 bases are a match to TRBD2. The CDR3 has 15 residues. Germline trimming cut 2 bases from V and 4 bases from J; bases unmatched to any gene: 7. Germline CDR1 reads SGHKS; CDR2 reads YYEKEE (reference sequence). CDR3 in amino acids: CASSFASGVGYEQYF. Here the CDR3 DNA reads TGTGCCAGCAGCTTCGCTAGCGGGGTAGGATACGAGCAGTACTTC.

V gene TRBV7-9 combines with J gene TRBJ1-5; the match to TRBD1 covers 7 bases. V was clipped by 5 bases and J by 0 bases; unmatched bases: 7. Per the germline V gene, CDR1 is SEHNR and CDR2 is FQNEAQ (reference sequence). The CDR3 sequence is 16 residues long. The DNA of the CDR3 is TGTGCCAGCAGCCTTGACAGGGCGGGTAGCAATCAGCCCCAGCATTTT. Protein product: CASSLDRAGSNQPQHF.

The chain combines TRBV7-9 with TRBJ2-5, with 7 bases fitting TRBD1. Trimming at V came to 6 bases and at J to 4 bases, leaving 8 bases not matched to a gene. In germline, CDR1 is SEHNR, CDR2 FQNEAQ (reference sequence). The CDR3 runs 14 residues. The DNA for the CDR3 is TGTGCCAGCAGGCCTATGACAGGGCGAGAGACCCAGTACTTC. Encoded protein: CASRPMTGRETQYF.

The chain combines TRBV6-5 with TRBJ1-2; D is undetermined. The CDR3 runs to 15 residues. V was pared by 0 bases and J by 6 bases, with 14 bases between. Germline CDR1 MNHEY, CDR2 SVGAGI. As DNA, the CDR3 is TGTGCCAGCAGTTACTCGGACGGTGGGAGGAATGGCTACACCTTC. As protein: CASSYSDGGRNGYTF.

This chain uses TRBV11-2 with TRBJ1-1; possible D gene TRBD1, 5 bases. This CDR3 comprises 13 residues. The V and J ends lost 6 bases and 4 bases respectively, with 12 bases between them. In germline, CDR1 is SGHAT, CDR2 FQNNGV. The CDR3, as DNA: TGTGCCAGCAGTCCGCAGGGTGGCACTGAAGCTTTCTTT. Translation gives CASSPQGGTEAFF.